This is a list of T cell receptor beta chains from one sample in a study of shared clonotypes between healthy human individuals. Produced via immunoSEQ multiplex PCR; TCRdb's table is partial and in-frame only. The sample consists of hundreds of thousands of clones, 55% to 75% of them appearing once. The material sequenced was memory CD4+ T cells sorted from blood. The receptor source for this set is a woman aged 25 to 39 in good health. Each CDR3 is given with its conserved first and last residue. Each record gives: CDR3 length, clone size, J gene, D gene, V gene, CDR3 DNA, CDR3 protein. The D gene is left open where the match is weak. Rows give clone size only sometimes, using once, few, many, or a class for an expanded clone.

14	many	TRBJ1-2	.	TRBV28	TGTGCCAGCAGTTCCGACAGGTCGGACTATGGCTACACCTTC	CASSSDRSDYGYTF
15	.	TRBJ2-2	.	TRBV5-4	TGTGCCAGCAGCTTTGCCGGGACGAACACCGGGGAGCTGTTTTTT	CASSFAGTNTGELFF
15	.	TRBJ1-2	TRBD1	TRBV6-6	TGTGCCAGCAGAGTACGCCAAGGACAGGGTGATGGCTACACCTTC	CASRVRQGQGDGYTF
14	.	TRBJ2-3	.	TRBV29-1	TGCAGCGTTGTGGAAGGGGTTCGCACAGATACGCAGTATTTT	CSVVEGVRTDTQYF
14	few	TRBJ1-3	TRBD1	TRBV7-2	TGTGCCAGCAGCGCCGGGACAGGCCATCGGACCATATATTTT	CASSAGTGHRTIYF
13	.	TRBJ1-1	.	TRBV6-6	TGTGCCAGCATCTTCGCTGGCGGCACTGAAGCTTTCTTT	CASIFAGGTEAFF
13	.	TRBJ1-1	.	TRBV5-6	TGTGCCAGCAGCCCGATGATGAACACTGAAGCTTTCTTT	CASSPMMNTEAFF
13	.	TRBJ2-1	.	TRBV5-8	TGTGCCAGCAGAAACCGATTGATTAATGAGCAGTTCTTC	CASRNRLINEQFF
14	.	TRBJ1-5	.	TRBV5-1	TGCGCCAGCAGCTTGGACGGGCCCAATCAGCCCCAGCATTTT	CASSLDGPNQPQHF
15	.	TRBJ2-1	.	TRBV28	TGTGCCAGCAGCCGAACACTAGATTCCTACAATGAGCAGTTCTTC	CASSRTLDSYNEQFF
15	.	TRBJ1-1	.	TRBV5-1	TGCGCCAGCAGCTTATCGGGACTGTCGAACACTGAAGCTTTCTTT	CASSLSGLSNTEAFF
13	few	TRBJ2-5	.	TRBV19	TGTGCCAGTAGTATACAGGATGGGGAGACCCAGTACTTC	CASSIQDGETQYF
17	.	TRBJ1-2	.	TRBV6-1	TGTGCCAGCAGTGAACCTAGATCTACAGGCTCTAACTATGGCTACACCTTC	CASSEPRSTGSNYGYTF
12	.	TRBJ2-7	.	TRBV30	TGTGCCTGGAGTATGTCGGCTGGCGAGCAGTACTTC	CAWSMSAGEQYF
14	.	TRBJ2-7	.	TRBV6-1	TGTGCCAGCAGCAGAGAATATCGGCTGGGCGAGCAGTACTTC	CASSREYRLGEQYF
17	few	TRBJ2-1	TRBD2	TRBV27	TGTGCCAGCAGCTCCTACTTTTTCGGCGGGAGCCACAATGAGCAGTTCTTC	CASSSYFFGGSHNEQFF
12	.	TRBJ1-3	.	TRBV6-1	TGTGCCAGCAGTTCGGACGGAAACACCATATATTTT	CASSSDGNTIYF
16	.	TRBJ2-7	.	TRBV5-1	TGCGCCAGCAGCTTGGAAATAGGGGACCCTCCCTACGAGCAGTACTTC	CASSLEIGDPPYEQYF
15	once	TRBJ1-2	TRBD1	TRBV7-9	TGTGCCAGCAGCCTCCGTGGACAGGAGTTCTATGGCTACACCTTC	CASSLRGQEFYGYTF
16	once	TRBJ2-5	TRBD2	TRBV27	TGTGCCAGCAGTCATGGCGGGGGGATACTCCAAGAGACCCAGTACTTC	CASSHGGGILQETQYF
13	.	TRBJ2-7	TRBD2	TRBV7-2	TGTGCCAGCAGCTACACTAGCGACTACGAGCAGTACTTC	CASSYTSDYEQYF
13	.	TRBJ1-2	.	TRBV5-1	TGCGCCAGCAGCTTATCCACGGTGGATGGCTACACCTTC	CASSLSTVDGYTF
15	.	TRBJ1-1	.	TRBV7-2	TGTGCCAGCAGCTTAGAAGGGATGAGGAACACTGAAGCTTTCTTT	CASSLEGMRNTEAFF
16	.	TRBJ1-1	.	TRBV13	TGTGCCAGCAGCCCCGCCCAGATGGGAACTTGGGCTGAAGCTTTCTTT	CASSPAQMGTWAEAFF
11	.	TRBJ2-3	.	TRBV5-1	TGCGCCAGCTCCTTGGTGGTTACGCAGTATTTT	CASSLVVTQYF
15	.	TRBJ1-3	.	TRBV6-1	TGTGCCAGCAGTGAGGTGTGGTTCTCTGGAAACACCATATATTTT	CASSEVWFSGNTIYF
13	.	TRBJ2-1	TRBD2	TRBV19	TGTGCCACCACTAGCGGCCCATACAATGAGCAGTTCTTC	CATTSGPYNEQFF
13	.	TRBJ2-7	TRBD1	TRBV29-1	TGCAGCGTTGGAGGACAGGTCACCTACGAGCAGTACTTC	CSVGGQVTYEQYF
13	.	TRBJ2-3	.	TRBV28	TGTGCCAGCCGCCGAAAAGGCGCGGATACGCAGTATTTT	CASRRKGADTQYF
16	.	TRBJ2-3	.	TRBV29-1	TGCAGCGTTGAAGGAGTCAGGGCACATAGCACAGATACGCAGTATTTT	CSVEGVRAHSTDTQYF
12	.	TRBJ2-2	.	TRBV6-5	TGTGCCACCCGGCCCTACACCGGGGAGCTGTTTTTT	CATRPYTGELFF
12	.	TRBJ2-7	.	TRBV30	TGTGCCTGGAGTGTCGGAGGCTACGAGCAGTACTTC	CAWSVGGYEQYF
16	.	TRBJ2-1	TRBD2	TRBV11-2	TGTGCCAGCAGGACTACGGGGACTAGCGGGAGGGATGAGCAGTTCTTC	CASRTTGTSGRDEQFF
13	.	TRBJ1-4	.	TRBV6-6	TGTGCCTCTGGCGGGGGGACTAATGAAAAACTGTTTTTT	CASGGGTNEKLFF
19	.	TRBJ1-3	TRBD1	TRBV27	TGTGCCACCCCCTCCCCCGGGACAGGGCTACTATACTCTGGAAACACCATATATTTT	CATPSPGTGLLYSGNTIYF
16	.	TRBJ2-3	TRBD2	TRBV28	TGTGCCAGCAGTACGTTAGCGGGAGGGCCTGTAGATACGCAGTATTTT	CASSTLAGGPVDTQYF
13	.	TRBJ1-1	TRBD1	TRBV30	TGTGCCTGGAGTGAAGACAGGGGCACTGAAGCTTTCTTT	CAWSEDRGTEAFF
12	.	TRBJ2-5	.	TRBV29-1	TGCAGCGTTTCTCACCCCGAGGAGACCCAGTACTTC	CSVSHPEETQYF
14	.	TRBJ1-4	.	TRBV18	TGTGCCAGCTCACCACGCAGGGGCAATGAAAAACTGTTTTTT	CASSPRRGNEKLFF
14	.	TRBJ2-7	TRBD1	TRBV6-5	TGTGCCAGCAGGGCAGGGGGCCCCCGGGACGAGCAGTACTTC	CASRAGGPRDEQYF
12	.	TRBJ1-6	.	TRBV4-1	TGCGCCAGCAGCCAAGAGGGCGGGGCCCTCCACTTT	CASSQEGGALHF
17	many	TRBJ2-5	TRBD2	TRBV14	TGTGCCAGCAGCCAAGATCCCCCTAGCGGGAGGGATGAGACCCAGTACTTC	CASSQDPPSGRDETQYF
15	.	TRBJ2-3	.	TRBV18	TGTGCCAGCTCACCGCCGGCTCAGGGAGCAGATACGCAGTATTTT	CASSPPAQGADTQYF
16	.	TRBJ2-5	TRBD1	TRBV12-5	TGTGCTAGTGGTTTTGGGACAGGGGCATCCCAAGAGACCCAGTACTTC	CASGFGTGASQETQYF
12	.	TRBJ1-1	TRBD1	TRBV29-1	TGCAGCGGGGGGGACAGAAACACTGAAGCTTTCTTT	CSGGDRNTEAFF
14	.	TRBJ2-2	TRBD2	TRBV19	TGTGCCACCGGTCTAGCGGGAGGGAACGGGGAGCTGTTTTTT	CATGLAGGNGELFF